This TCR beta chain was recorded in a study of blood T cell repertoires in COVID-19. For the study at large: The study drew acute and convalescent COVID-19 samples from the United States, Italy and Spain. The analysed material was cDNA or gDNA that came from T cells, B-cell-depleted T cells, or PBMCs.

Germline assignment: CDR1 SGHDT and CDR2 YYEEEE. This CDR3 contains 15 residues. Trimming removed 0 bases from V and 9 bases from J, with 13 bases in between. The study assigned cohorts using participant-reported clinical history. The assay was immunoSEQ multiplex PCR, and TCRdb's table has in-frame clones only and misses some. The table lists a few hundred thousand clones, 90% of them singletons. This clonotype was sampled from a man in his late teens or twenties who had recovered from COVID-19. Sequencing was done on a sample of PBMCs or T cells enriched from blood (not recorded which). This chain uses TRBV5-6 with TRBJ1-6, with D tentatively TRBD1 (5 bases). This chain's CDR3 is CASSLAPGGGSPLHF. The CDR3 nucleotides are TGTGCCAGCAGCTTGGCTCCCGGGGGAGGTTCACCCCTCCACTTT.